This TCR beta chain originates from a study of control samples from healthy donors and cancer patients. Only in-frame clones appear in the TCRdb table, and some are missing; sequencing was by immunoSEQ multiplex PCR. The sample holds some 90,000 clones, around 90% seen once. Germline CDR1 and CDR2: SGHRS and YFSETQ. The CDR3 has 14 amino acids. V lost 5 bases, J lost 2 bases, and 13 bases lay in between. The chain is built from TRBV5-1 and TRBJ1-1; TRBD1 is a possible D gene (6 bases). The specimen sequenced was blood. This TCR was sampled from a woman aged 55-75 years in good health. The CDR3 sequence: CASRLTGYNTEAFF. In nucleotides, the CDR3 is TGCGCCAGCAGGCTGACAGGTTATAACACTGAAGCTTTCTTT.